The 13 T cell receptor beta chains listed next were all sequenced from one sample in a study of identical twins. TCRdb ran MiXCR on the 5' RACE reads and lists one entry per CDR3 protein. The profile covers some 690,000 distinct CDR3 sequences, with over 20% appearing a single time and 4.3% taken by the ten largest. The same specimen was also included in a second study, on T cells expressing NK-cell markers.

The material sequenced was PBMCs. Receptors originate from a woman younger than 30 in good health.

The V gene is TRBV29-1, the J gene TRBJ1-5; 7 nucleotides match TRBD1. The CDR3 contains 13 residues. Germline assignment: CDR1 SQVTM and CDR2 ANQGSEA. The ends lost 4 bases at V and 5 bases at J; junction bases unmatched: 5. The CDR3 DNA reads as TGCAGCGTTGGGGGACAGCGTTATCAGCCCCAGCATTTT. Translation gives CSVGGQRYQPQHF.

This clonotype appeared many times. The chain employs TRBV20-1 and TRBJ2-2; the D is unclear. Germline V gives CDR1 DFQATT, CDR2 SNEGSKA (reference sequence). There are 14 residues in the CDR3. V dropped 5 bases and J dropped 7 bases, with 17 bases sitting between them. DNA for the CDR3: TGCAGTGCTCTCCCGCCCTGGAATAACGGGGAGCTGTTTTTT. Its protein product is CSALPPWNNGELFF.

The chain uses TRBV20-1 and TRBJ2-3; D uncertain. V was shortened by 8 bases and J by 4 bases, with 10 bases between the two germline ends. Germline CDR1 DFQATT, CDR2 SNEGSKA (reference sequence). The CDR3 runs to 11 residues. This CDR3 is CSPFIADTQYF. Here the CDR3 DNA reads TGCAGTCCGTTTATAGCAGATACGCAGTATTTT.

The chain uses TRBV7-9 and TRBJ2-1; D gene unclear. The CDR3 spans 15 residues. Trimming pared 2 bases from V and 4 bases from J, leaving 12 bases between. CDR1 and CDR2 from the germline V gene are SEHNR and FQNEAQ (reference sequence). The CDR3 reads CASSLIGSRYNEQFF. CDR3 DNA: TGTGCCAGCAGCTTAATTGGGTCACGGTACAATGAGCAGTTCTTC.

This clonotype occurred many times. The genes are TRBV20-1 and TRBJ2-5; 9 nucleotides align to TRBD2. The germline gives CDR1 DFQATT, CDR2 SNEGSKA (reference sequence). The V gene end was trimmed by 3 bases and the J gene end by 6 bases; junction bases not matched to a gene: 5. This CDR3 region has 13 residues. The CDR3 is CSARVSGGKTQYF. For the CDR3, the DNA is TGCAGTGCTAGGGTTAGCGGGGGAAAGACCCAGTACTTC.

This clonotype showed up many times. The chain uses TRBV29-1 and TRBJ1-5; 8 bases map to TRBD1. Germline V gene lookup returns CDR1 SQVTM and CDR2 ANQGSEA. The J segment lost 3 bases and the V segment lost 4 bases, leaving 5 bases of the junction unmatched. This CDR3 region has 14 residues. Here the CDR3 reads CSVVDRAVNQPQHF. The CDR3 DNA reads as TGCAGCGTTGTGGACAGGGCGGTCAATCAGCCCCAGCATTTT.

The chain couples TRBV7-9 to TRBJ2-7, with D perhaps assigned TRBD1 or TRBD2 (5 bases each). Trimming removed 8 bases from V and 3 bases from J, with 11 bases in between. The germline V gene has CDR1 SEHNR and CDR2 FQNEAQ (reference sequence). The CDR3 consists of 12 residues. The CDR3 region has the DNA TGTGCCAGCGCCTCTGGGGGCTACGAGCAGTACTTC. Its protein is CASASGGYEQYF.

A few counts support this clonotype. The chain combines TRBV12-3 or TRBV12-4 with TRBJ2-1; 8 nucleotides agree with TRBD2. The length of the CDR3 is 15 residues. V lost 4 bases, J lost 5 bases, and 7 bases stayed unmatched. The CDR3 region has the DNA TGTGCCAGCAGTTCACTAGCGGTAGACCACAATGAGCAGTTCTTC. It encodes CASSSLAVDHNEQFF.

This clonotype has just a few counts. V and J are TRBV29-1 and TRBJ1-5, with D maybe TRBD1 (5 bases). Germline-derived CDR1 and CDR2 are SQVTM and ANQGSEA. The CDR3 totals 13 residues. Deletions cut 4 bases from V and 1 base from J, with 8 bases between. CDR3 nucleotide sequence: TGCAGCGTTGCCTCAGGGAGCAATCAGCCCCAGCATTTT. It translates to CSVASGSNQPQHF.

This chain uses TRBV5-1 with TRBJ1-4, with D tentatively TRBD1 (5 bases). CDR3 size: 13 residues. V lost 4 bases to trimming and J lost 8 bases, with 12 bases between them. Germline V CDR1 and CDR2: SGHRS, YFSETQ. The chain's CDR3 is CASSQTGGEKLFF. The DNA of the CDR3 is TGCGCCAGCAGCCAGACGGGGGGGGAAAAACTGTTTTTT.

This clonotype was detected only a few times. The CDR3 DNA is TGTGCCAGCAATCCCGGACAGGGAAATACAGATACGCAGTATTTT. This gives the protein CASNPGQGNTDTQYF. The chain links TRBV27 to TRBJ2-3; TRBD1 matches at 8 bases. The CDR3 consists of 15 residues. J gave up 3 bases and V 7 bases, and 9 bases lay outside the gene matches. Germline lookup yields CDR1 MNHEY and CDR2 SMNVEV (reference sequence).

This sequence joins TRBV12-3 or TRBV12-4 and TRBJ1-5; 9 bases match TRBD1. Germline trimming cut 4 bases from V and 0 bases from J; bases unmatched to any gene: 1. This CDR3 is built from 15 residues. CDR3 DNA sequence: TGTGCCAGCAGTTACAGGGGGCTTAGCAATCAGCCCCAGCATTTT. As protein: CASSYRGLSNQPQHF.

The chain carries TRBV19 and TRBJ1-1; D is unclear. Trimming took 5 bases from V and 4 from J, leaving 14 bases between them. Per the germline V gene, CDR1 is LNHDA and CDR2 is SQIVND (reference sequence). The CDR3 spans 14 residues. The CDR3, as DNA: TGTGCCAGTAGTCCTGGGGTAATGGGCACTGAAGCTTTCTTT. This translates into CASSPGVMGTEAFF.